The sample holds a few counts of the clone carrying this T cell receptor (beta chain). The antigen is not known. Trimming removed 6 bases at V and 4 bases at J, with 12 bases between. Looked up from germline, CDR1 is MNHEY and CDR2 is SMNVEV (reference sequence). The CDR3 runs 13 residues. Noted treatment: around 19 received Ad26.COV2.S at low or high dose, single or two shots; about 5 received placebo; per-sample allocation not given. After the first vaccine or placebo injection, samples were drawn on day 63. An Ad26 vector carrying the Wuhan-strain SARS-CoV-2 spike served as the vaccine. These data belong to a study of Ad26.COV2.S vaccination and SARS-CoV-2 variants. Study context: A COV1001 Ad26.COV2.S trial-arm participant provided the sample.

The repertoire was sequenced with immunoSEQ multiplex PCR; TCRdb's copy has only in-frame clones and lacks some. The table shows around 340,000 clones, with approximately 90% occurring only once. Study results and caveats: Similar non-spike TCR breadth was seen in vaccine and placebo recipients.

V usage is TRBV27 and J usage is TRBJ1-1, with a possible D match to TRBD1 (5 bases). The starting material was peripheral blood, obtained in a trial of Ad26.COV2.S vaccine versus placebo. This clonotype was obtained from a person between 18 and 59 years old who received the Ad26.COV2.S COVID-19 vaccine or a placebo. The CDR3 DNA reads as TGTGCCAGCAGCTCCAGACAGCGCACTGAAGCTTTCTTT. The encoded protein is CASSSRQRTEAFF.